A selection of T cell receptor beta chains follows, all from one sample in a study of blood T cell repertoires in COVID-19. Here immunoSEQ multiplex PCR was the method, and the copy in TCRdb shows in-frame clones only, minus some. Of under 250,000 clones listed, about 90% are singletons. Sequencing was done on a sample of PBMCs or T cells enriched from blood (not recorded which). The receptors stem from a woman aged 35 to 49 who had been exposed to COVID-19. The CDR3 runs from the conserved cysteine through the conserved F or W. The D gene is left open where the match is weak. A clone size is listed for some rows: how often the clone was seen (once, few, many), or a class if it is expanded.

v_call	clone_size	d_call	j_call	cdr3_nt	cdr3_aa
TRBV2	few	.	TRBJ2-3	TGTGCCAGCACCGTCAGTACAGATACGCAGTATTTT	CASTVSTDTQYF
TRBV7-8	once	.	TRBJ2-1	TGTGCCAGCAGCCCAACCCGCGGGGCCTACAATGAGCAGTTCTTC	CASSPTRGAYNEQFF
TRBV5-8	.	.	TRBJ1-1	TGTGCCAGCAGCTTGGTGTTTGGCAGCACAGAACAAACTGAAGCTTTCTTT	CASSLVFGSTEQTEAFF
TRBV19	.	TRBD1	TRBJ1-1	TGTGCCAGTACTTGGACAGGGGCTGCTCGGACTGAAGCTTTCTTT	CASTWTGAARTEAFF
TRBV28	.	TRBD1	TRBJ2-1	TGTGCCAGCGAATACAGGGGGTGGTTCTTC	CASEYRGWFF
TRBV5-4	.	TRBD1	TRBJ1-2	TGTGCCAGCAGCTTGGGAGGTGGCGGAGGGGGCGGCTATGGCTACACCTTC	CASSLGGGGGGGYGYTF
TRBV10-3	.	TRBD1	TRBJ1-1	TGTGCCACCACACCAGAACAGGGGTTGAACACTGAAGCTTTCTTT	CATTPEQGLNTEAFF
TRBV24-1	.	TRBD1	TRBJ2-2	TGTGCCACCAGTGCCGGGACAGGGGTCGCCACCGGGGAGCTGTTTTTT	CATSAGTGVATGELFF
TRBV12-3/TRBV12-4	.	.	TRBJ1-4	TGTGCCAGCAGTCTCACTTTCAATGAAAAACTGTTTTTT	CASSLTFNEKLFF
TRBV25-1	.	.	TRBJ2-4	TGTGCCAGCAGTGATAGTGGCATTCAGTACTTC	CASSDSGIQYF
TRBV7-8	.	.	TRBJ2-1	TGTGCCAGCAGCTTAACGAGGTATTCTACGAGGAGCTCCTACAATGAGCAGTTCTTC	CASSLTRYSTRSSYNEQFF
TRBV12-3/TRBV12-4	.	.	TRBJ2-1	TGTGCCAGCTCCAGCGGTTCCTACAATGAGCAGTTCTTC	CASSSGSYNEQFF
TRBV24-1	.	.	TRBJ2-5	TGTGCCACCAGTGATGACGGAGGGGGCGGTAAACGAGAGACCCAGTACTTC	CATSDDGGGGKRETQYF
TRBV4-2	.	TRBD1	TRBJ2-2	TGTGCCAGCAGCCCCAACGGGCAGGGGGCTTGGCTAACCGGGGAGCTGTTTTTT	CASSPNGQGAWLTGELFF
TRBV12-3/TRBV12-4	.	.	TRBJ2-4	TGTGCCAGCAGTTGGGGGGTCATTCAGTACTTC	CASSWGVIQYF
TRBV9	.	.	TRBJ1-3	TGTGCCAGCAGCGTAGAAGAGGGCTCTGGAAACACCATATATTTT	CASSVEEGSGNTIYF
TRBV6-4	.	TRBD2	TRBJ2-5	TGTGCCAGCAGTGACCCTAAACTAGCGGGGGTACCCGAGACCCAGTACTTC	CASSDPKLAGVPETQYF
TRBV5-8	.	TRBD1	TRBJ1-5	TGTGCCAGCAGCCTCGGACAGGCCAACAATCAGCCCCAGCATTTT	CASSLGQANNQPQHF
TRBV28	.	.	TRBJ1-5	TGTGCCAGCAGGGGTAAGGGGGTTCGGCGCAATCAGCCCCAGCATTTT	CASRGKGVRRNQPQHF
TRBV7-3	.	TRBD2	TRBJ2-3	TGTGCCAGCAAATTGGGTAGCGGGGGACCGGGGGCAGATACGCAGTATTTT	CASKLGSGGPGADTQYF
TRBV18	few	TRBD1	TRBJ1-5	TGTGCCAGCGCAGGGACAGGGCCAAATCAGCCCCAGCATTTT	CASAGTGPNQPQHF
TRBV19	once	.	TRBJ2-3	TGTGCCAGTACCAGGACAGTGTCCACAGATACGCAGTATTTT	CASTRTVSTDTQYF
TRBV18	few	TRBD1	TRBJ1-6	TGTGCCAGCTCACCCGGACAGGGGGGAAATTCACCCCTCCACTTT	CASSPGQGGNSPLHF
TRBV20-1	.	.	TRBJ2-2	TGCAGTGCTAGAGTCTTCGGGGAGCTGTTTTTT	CSARVFGELFF
TRBV19	.	.	TRBJ1-1	TGTGCCAGTAGTATAGGGCAGTCTGATAACACTGAAGCTTTCTTT	CASSIGQSDNTEAFF
TRBV3-1/TRBV3-2	.	.	TRBJ1-2	TGTGCCAGCAGCCCCAGACAGGCCTATGGCTACACCTTC	CASSPRQAYGYTF
TRBV28	once	TRBD1	TRBJ1-6	TGTGCCAGCAGCCGAGACAGGGGGCAGTCACCCCTCCACTTT	CASSRDRGQSPLHF
TRBV29-1	.	TRBD1	TRBJ2-5	TGCAGCGTTGAAGGAGACGGGGGACAGGGGGAGACCCAGTACTTC	CSVEGDGGQGETQYF
TRBV11-2	.	.	TRBJ2-1	TGTGCCAGCAGCCCCTGGGGAGGCATCGGTGAGCAGTTCTTC	CASSPWGGIGEQFF
TRBV7-3	few	.	TRBJ1-2	TGTGCCAGCAGCTTAGGGCCGGGGGGCGGCTACACCTTC	CASSLGPGGGYTF